This paragraph covers one TCR beta chain sequence. Produced via immunoSEQ multiplex PCR; TCRdb's table is partial and in-frame only. The sample comprises about 9,000 clones, more than 75% of which are singletons, and 25% to 30% rests with the top ten. The sample originates from a study of T cell clonotyping in hematopoietic cell transplantation. For the study at large: Cytoreduction preceded collection of pretransplant recipient samples.

Germline-derived CDR1 and CDR2 are MNHEY and SVGAGI. The CDR3 spans 16 residues. V gave up 0 bases and J gave up 0 bases, with 11 bases separating them. Time point specified: recipient sample about 28 days before transplant, after cytoreduction. The sequence came from a woman aged 60-75 years with acute myeloid leukemia. Some clones in this sample may be carry-over from other donors' samples. This chain joins TRBV6-5 and TRBJ1-2, with D uncertain. Here the sequenced sample was peripheral blood mononuclear cells, taken before stem cell transplant. Here the CDR3 DNA reads TGTGCCAGCAGTTACTCGACGGGAGAAACTAACTATGGCTACACCTTC. Its protein is CASSYSTGETNYGYTF.